This TCR beta chain was found in a study of CD4+ T cells in melanoma. In germline, CDR1 is SSHAT, CDR2 FNYEAQ (reference sequence). This CDR3 spans 14 amino acids. A remark on this clone: Its target is unknown. One junction end does not reproduce the germline sequence, and a read error may be involved.

Produced via immunoSEQ multiplex PCR; TCRdb's table is partial and in-frame only. Of some 50,000 clones in the sample, 89% were seen once. Study results and limitations: Reportedly, melanoma neoantigen-specific CD4+ T cells showed varied differentiation states. CD8+ T cell, macrophage and B cell function reportedly correlated with neoantigen-specific CD4+ T cells.

The sequencing sample was made of peripheral blood. The receptor comes from a human donor with melanoma. This rearrangement joins TRBV7-7 to TRBJ2-1; 7 bases are a match to TRBD1. The CDR3 bases are TGTGCTAGCAGCTTAGGGGACAGCTCTAATGAGCAGTTCTTC. It is translated as CASSLGDSSNEQFF.